These T cell receptor beta chains were read from a single sample in a study of cytomegalovirus exposure and HLA in healthy donors. Assay used: immunoSEQ multiplex PCR; TCRdb lists only in-frame clones, some missing. The sample lists tens of thousands of clones, over 90% occurring once. The sequencing input was PBMCs. The receptors shown here come from a man aged 18 to 35 in good health and CMV-seropositive. Both conserved end residues are part of each CDR3. A D gene is named only where the DNA matches it firmly. Rows give clone size only sometimes, using once, few, many, or a class for an expanded clone.

D: -; V: TRBV25-1; size: -; J: TRBJ2-3; CDR3: CASSDRGREDTDTQYF; DNA: TGTGCCAGCAGTGACAGGGGAAGGGAAGACACAGATACGCAGTATTTT
D: -; V: TRBV6-5; size: -; J: TRBJ2-7; CDR3: CASSYSSGHVSYEQYF; DNA: TGTGCCAGCAGTTACTCGTCGGGACACGTGTCCTACGAGCAGTACTTC
D: -; V: TRBV19; size: -; J: TRBJ2-3; CDR3: CASSIFGRNTDTQYF; DNA: TGTGCCAGTAGTATATTTGGCAGAAACACAGATACGCAGTATTTT
D: -; V: TRBV15; size: -; J: TRBJ2-7; CDR3: CATSRDLLGQSREQYF; DNA: TGTGCCACCAGCAGAGATTTATTAGGACAGTCTAGGGAGCAGTACTTC
D: -; V: TRBV10-3; size: -; J: TRBJ2-1; CDR3: CAIKEGSYNEQFF; DNA: TGTGCCATCAAGGAGGGCTCCTACAATGAGCAGTTCTTC
D: -; V: TRBV28; size: -; J: TRBJ1-3; CDR3: CASSSAGNSGNTIYF; DNA: TGTGCCAGCAGTTCCGCAGGGAACTCTGGAAACACCATATATTTT
D: -; V: TRBV19; size: once; J: TRBJ2-1; CDR3: CASKGGIYNEQFF; DNA: TGTGCCAGTAAGGGCGGGATTTACAATGAGCAGTTCTTC
D: -; V: TRBV30; size: once; J: TRBJ1-3; CDR3: CAWSLDTIYF; DNA: TGTGCCTGGAGTTTAGACACCATATATTTT
D: -; V: TRBV28; size: once; J: TRBJ1-2; CDR3: CASSLSGGHNYGYTF; DNA: TGTGCCAGCAGTTTATCGGGGGGCCATAACTATGGCTACACCTTC
D: TRBD2; V: TRBV19; size: -; J: TRBJ2-2; CDR3: CASSMGLAGVTNTGELFF; DNA: TGTGCCAGTAGTATGGGACTAGCGGGAGTCACGAACACCGGGGAGCTGTTTTTT
D: TRBD1; V: TRBV6-5; size: -; J: TRBJ2-7; CDR3: CASRGAGTAHEQYF; DNA: TGTGCCAGCAGAGGAGCCGGGACAGCCCACGAGCAGTACTTC
D: -; V: TRBV19; size: -; J: TRBJ2-1; CDR3: CASRAGNYNEQFF; DNA: TGTGCCAGTCGGGCAGGGAACTACAATGAGCAGTTCTTC